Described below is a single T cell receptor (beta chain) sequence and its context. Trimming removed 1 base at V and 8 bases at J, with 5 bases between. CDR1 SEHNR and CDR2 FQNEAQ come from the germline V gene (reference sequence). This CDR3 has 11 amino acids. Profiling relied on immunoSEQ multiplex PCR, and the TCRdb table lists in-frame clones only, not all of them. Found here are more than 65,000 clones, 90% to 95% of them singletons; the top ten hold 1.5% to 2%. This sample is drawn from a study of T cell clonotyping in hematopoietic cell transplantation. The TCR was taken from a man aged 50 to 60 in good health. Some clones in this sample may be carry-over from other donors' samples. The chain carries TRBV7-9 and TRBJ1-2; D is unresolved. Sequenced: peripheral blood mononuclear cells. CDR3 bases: TGTGCCAGCAGCTTAGTAGAGGGCTACACCTTC. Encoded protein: CASSLVEGYTF.